Each of the 26 T cell receptor beta chains below was sequenced from the same sample in a study of regulatory T cells in long-lasting Graves disease. Time point denoted: newly diagnosed GD, antithyroid drugs for less than 3 months. Generation of the TCR library employed RNA extracted from PBMCs. Arm-PCR with iRepertoire HTBI primers amplified the CDR3 regions for these TCR beta libraries. TCRdb reprocessed the multiplex PCR reads via MiXCR and lists one record per CDR3 protein. The sample yields about 540,000 distinct CDR3 sequences, about 13% seen once. These data were also reused for a study on T cells in Graves' hyperthyroidism and ophthalmopathy.

The sample consisted of peripheral blood mononuclear cells (PBMCs), taken at new diagnosis, from a patient treated with antithyroid drugs. The receptors stem from a man under 40 with Graves disease.

This chain links TRBV28 with TRBJ2-7; D is tentatively TRBD1 or TRBD2 (5 bases each). The CDR3 totals 11 residues. Looked up from germline, CDR1 is MDHEN and CDR2 is SYDVKM. V lost 5 bases, J lost 9 bases, and 11 bases lay in between. The CDR3 DNA reads as TGTGCCAGCAGTCTCGGGACGGGGCAGTACTTC. Its translation is CASSLGTGQYF.

The chain links TRBV9 to TRBJ1-2; TRBD1 matches 9 bases. Per the germline V gene, CDR1 is SGDLS and CDR2 is YYNGEE. The CDR3 is made up of 14 amino acids. V was clipped by 4 bases and J by 5 bases; unmatched bases: 6. The CDR3 region is CASSLRDREYGYTF. CDR3 bases: TGTGCCAGCAGCCTCCGGGACAGGGAGTATGGCTACACCTTC.

This clonotype was detected many times. The chain has TRBV29-1 and TRBJ2-1; no clear D gene. The germline V and J ends were trimmed by 3 bases and 5 bases, with 5 bases remaining between them. CDR1 and CDR2 from the germline V gene are SQVTM and ANQGSEA. This CDR3 has 11 residues. CDR3 protein: CSVEADNEQFF. CDR3 DNA sequence: TGCAGCGTTGAGGCGGACAATGAGCAGTTCTTC.

This clonotype was observed many times. This rearrangement joins TRBV12-3 or TRBV12-4 to TRBJ2-3; 12 nucleotides line up with TRBD2. Trimming at V came to 7 bases and at J to 1 base, leaving 9 bases not matched to a gene. This CDR3 has 17 amino acids. The CDR3 reads CASILRTSGMGTDTQYF. The CDR3 coding sequence is TGTGCCAGCATATTACGGACTAGCGGGATGGGCACAGATACGCAGTATTTT.

This clonotype was seen ten or more times. The V and J genes are TRBV20-1 and TRBJ2-3, with D possibly TRBD1 on 5 matching bases. Trimming pared 5 bases from V and 0 bases from J, leaving 18 bases between. The CDR3 sequence is 16 residues long. The germline gives CDR1 DFQATT, CDR2 SNEGSKA (reference sequence). Written as DNA, the CDR3 is TGCAGTGCTCCGGGCCAGGGTGACTTCAGCACAGATACGCAGTATTTT. This sequence encodes CSAPGQGDFSTDTQYF.

This clonotype came up many times. This rearrangement joins TRBV27 to TRBJ1-4; D possibly corresponds to TRBD1 (5 bases). This CDR3 contains 14 residues. Germline V gene data show CDR1 as MNHEY and CDR2 as SMNVEV (reference sequence). V lost 3 bases, J lost 7 bases, and 12 bases lay in between. The CDR3 reads CASSLAGPSEKLFF. DNA for the CDR3: TGTGCCAGCAGTTTGGCAGGGCCAAGTGAAAAACTGTTTTTT.

This clonotype was counted at least ten times. J is TRBJ1-1 and V is TRBV29-1; 7 bases agree with TRBD1. The germline gives CDR1 SQVTM, CDR2 ANQGSEA. The CDR3 loop spans 12 amino acids. Trimming removed 7 bases from V and 4 bases from J; junction bases left unmatched: 6. CDR3: CSGTGKFTEAFF. The CDR3 bases are TGCAGCGGGACAGGAAAATTCACTGAAGCTTTCTTT.

This clonotype was seen at least ten times. The rearrangement joins TRBV20-1 to TRBJ2-5, with D perhaps matching TRBD2 (5 bases). The CDR3 spans 13 residues. V was cut by 6 bases and J by 1 base, with 12 bases left in between. Germline V gene data show CDR1 as DFQATT and CDR2 as SNEGSKA (reference sequence). The CDR3 protein is CSAPNSGQETQYF. The DNA of the CDR3 is TGCAGTGCCCCGAACAGCGGCCAAGAGACCCAGTACTTC.

CDR3 amino acids: CASSNRGAGGETQYF. CDR3 nucleotide sequence: TGTGCCAGCAGTAACCGGGGGGCCGGCGGGGAGACCCAGTACTTC. This sequence joins TRBV2 and TRBJ2-5, with a tentative D call TRBD2 (7 bases). The CDR3 is made up of 15 amino acids. V was shortened by 5 bases and J by 5 bases, with 18 bases between the two germline ends. Looked up from germline, CDR1 is SNHLY and CDR2 is FYNNEI.

This clonotype was counted many times. The chain couples TRBV5-1 to TRBJ2-1; either TRBD1 or TRBD2 may supply D (7 bases each). CDR3 length equals 16 residues. Germline CDR1 and CDR2: SGHRS and YFSETQ. Trimming left V 4 bases short and J 7 bases short, with 21 bases between. The CDR3 DNA reads TGCGCCAGCAGCCCTACCGCAGGGGGGGAGAGTAATGAGCAGTTCTTC. It yields the protein CASSPTAGGESNEQFF.

This clonotype was counted ten times or more. The genes are TRBV15 and TRBJ2-3; 7 bases are shared with TRBD1. This CDR3 is built from 17 residues. Losses at the gene ends were 0 bases for V and 4 bases for J; bases not matched to a gene: 10. Looked up from germline, CDR1 is LNHNV and CDR2 is YYDKDF (reference sequence). The chain's CDR3 is CATSRDPGQPSPDTQYF. The CDR3 DNA follows: TGTGCCACCAGCAGAGACCCGGGACAGCCTAGCCCAGATACGCAGTATTTT.

This chain connects TRBV13 to TRBJ2-7; D possibly corresponds to TRBD2 (5 bases). This CDR3 comprises 15 residues. V was trimmed by 5 bases and J by 4 bases, leaving 18 bases between them. Germline-derived CDR1 and CDR2 are PRHDT and FYEKMQ (reference sequence). The CDR3, as DNA: TGTGCCAGCAGCCCCGGTCCGGGAAAGAGTTACGAGCAGTACTTC. Translation gives CASSPGPGKSYEQYF.

Many counts were recorded for this clonotype. This chain links TRBV11-2 with TRBJ2-4; perhaps TRBD1 as D (6 bases). Deletions cut 7 bases from V and 2 bases from J, with 18 bases between. Germline V gene sequence: CDR1 SGHAT, CDR2 FQNNGV. CDR3 length: 16 amino acids. In DNA form, the CDR3 reads TGTGCCAGCACCCCGGGACACCTAATTTCCAAAAACATTCAGTACTTC. Translation gives CASTPGHLISKNIQYF.

There are many counts of this clonotype. Compared with germline, one end of the junction differs, possibly owing to a read error. The J gene is TRBJ2-1, the V gene TRBV7-7, with D maybe TRBD2 (5 bases). Germline V CDR1 and CDR2: SSHAT, FNYEAQ (reference sequence). This CDR3 comprises 13 residues. The CDR3 DNA is TGTGCTAGCAGCTTTAGTCAGAGGGCGGAGCAGTTCTTC. This encodes CASSFSQRAEQFF.

This chain connects TRBV15 to TRBJ2-7, with D unresolved. V gave up 5 bases and J gave up 0 bases, with 8 bases separating them. This CDR3 spans 13 amino acids. Germline lookup yields CDR1 LNHNV and CDR2 YYDKDF (reference sequence). The CDR3 nucleotides are TGTGCCACCAGCCGCCAAAGCTCCTACGAGCAGTACTTC. This sequence encodes CATSRQSSYEQYF.

This clonotype was observed at least ten times. This chain links TRBV7-9 with TRBJ2-7, with no clear D. CDR1 is SEHNR and CDR2 is FQNEAQ in the germline V gene (reference sequence). V was clipped by 5 bases and J by 3 bases, with 8 bases between them. CDR3 length equals 12 residues. The CDR3 is CASSQPGYEQYF. CDR3 nucleotides: TGTGCCAGCAGCCAGCCCGGCTACGAGCAGTACTTC.

The V gene is TRBV7-9, the J gene TRBJ2-1; D is uncertain. The CDR3 contains 12 residues. Trimming stripped 2 bases from V and 10 bases from J, with 9 bases between. Germline loops: CDR1 SEHNR, CDR2 FQNEAQ (reference sequence). The chain's CDR3 is CASSLTLDEQFF. CDR3 DNA sequence: TGTGCCAGCAGCTTAACCTTGGACGAGCAGTTCTTC. The full variable domain, completed using reference TRBV7-9 and TRBJ2-1, is DTGVSQNPRHKITKRGQNVTFRCDPISEHNRLYWYRQTLGQGPEFLTYFQNEAQLEKSRLLSDRFSAERPKGSFSTLEIQRTEQGDSAMYLCASSLTLDEQFFGPGTRLTVL.

J is TRBJ2-1 and V is TRBV3-1, with 12 bases identical to TRBD2. This CDR3 spans 17 amino acids. CDR1 LGHDT and CDR2 YNNKEL come from the germline V gene (reference sequence). J lost 7 bases, V lost 0 bases, and 7 bases had no gene match. The DNA of the CDR3 is TGTGCCAGCAGCCAAGAGGCTAGCGGGAGGGCCAAGAATGAGCAGTTCTTC. This codes for CASSQEASGRAKNEQFF.

The rearrangement links TRBV9 to TRBJ1-5; no firm D call. V lost 0 bases and J lost 5, with 12 bases in between. CDR1 and CDR2 (germline): SGDLS, YYNGEE. The CDR3 is made up of 15 amino acids. The CDR3 region has the DNA TGTGCCAGCAGCGTAGATGGTGGGGTTCATCAGCCCCAGCATTTT. Translating it yields CASSVDGGVHQPQHF.

The chain combines TRBV20-1 with TRBJ2-3; D possibly corresponds to TRBD2 (6 bases). Trimming left V 0 bases short and J 1 base short, with 14 bases between. The CDR3 extends over 16 amino acids. The V gene's germline CDR1 is DFQATT and CDR2 SNEGSKA (reference sequence). As DNA, the CDR3 is TGCAGTGCTAGAGACGGGGACTCAGACGGCACAGATACGCAGTATTTT. The encoded protein is CSARDGDSDGTDTQYF.

A remark on this clonotype: This likely stems from a read error, as it lies one base from a far larger clone. This chain joins TRBV2 and TRBJ2-1, with D perhaps given as TRBD1 or TRBD2 (5 bases each). V dropped 6 bases and J dropped 10 bases, with 19 bases sitting between them. The CDR3 consists of 14 residues. The germline CDR1 and CDR2 sequences are SNHLY and FYNNEI. CDR3 DNA: TGTGCCAGCAGGAACCGGGACGGAGCCTACGAGCAGTTCTTC. This sequence encodes CASRNRDGAYEQFF.

This clonotype was recorded a few times. This chain joins TRBV9 and TRBJ2-2; a possible D gene is TRBD1 (6 bases). Trimming cost V 8 bases and J 4 bases, with 15 bases left between them. There are 14 residues in the CDR3. CDR1 and CDR2 (germline): SGDLS, YYNGEE. This CDR3 reads CASGQGHGTGELFF. CDR3 nucleotide sequence: TGTGCCAGTGGTCAGGGGCACGGCACCGGGGAGCTGTTTTTT.

This clonotype was detected only a few times. The gene calls are TRBV30 and TRBJ1-3; D remains ambiguous. This CDR3 has 13 amino acids. V was cut by 0 bases and J by 5 bases, with 8 bases left in between. Germline V CDR1 and CDR2: GTSNPN, SVGIG (reference sequence). The CDR3 spells CAWSVRRRNTIYF. The CDR3 DNA sequence: TGTGCCTGGAGTGTACGACGGCGAAACACCATATATTTT. Full variable domain (rest looked up from reference TRBV30 and TRBJ1-3): SQTIHQWPATLVQPVGSPLSLECTVEGTSNPNLYWYRQAAGRGLQLLFYSVGIGQISSEVPQNLSASRPQDRQFILSSKKLLLSDSGFYLCAWSVRRRNTIYFGEGSWLTVV.

In this sample, this clonotype turned up many times. The chain is built from TRBV24-1 and TRBJ1-2, with D unresolved. V dropped 0 bases and J dropped 4 bases, with 2 bases sitting between them. The CDR3 is 12 amino acids. CDR1 is KGHDR, CDR2 SFDVKD, per germline. The CDR3 DNA follows: TGTGCCACCAGTGATTTGTTCTATGGCTACACCTTC. It yields the protein CATSDLFYGYTF.

This clonotype was seen many times. The chain carries TRBV15 and TRBJ2-5; tentative D call: TRBD2 (6 bases). The V end lost 5 bases, the J end lost 1 base, and 14 bases lay between the germline ends. Germline assignment: CDR1 LNHNV and CDR2 YYDKDF (reference sequence). There are 15 residues in the CDR3. CDR3 nucleotides: TGTGCCACCAGCGGTGAGGTGGGGGGCCAAGAGACCCAGTACTTC. Translated: CATSGEVGGQETQYF.

The CDR3 is CASSLEARQPQETQYF. The CDR3 bases are TGCGCCAGCAGCTTGGAAGCCAGGCAGCCCCAAGAGACCCAGTACTTC. V is TRBV5-1 and J is TRBJ2-5; D is ambiguous. Trimming left V 0 bases short and J 1 base short, with 13 bases between. The CDR3 consists of 16 residues. CDR1 and CDR2 from the germline V gene are SGHRS and YFSETQ.